The following is a TCR beta chain sequence with its context. Its antigen is undetermined. The entry originates in a study of OX40 agonist ivuxolimab in advanced cancers. About the study: The study enrolled dose-escalation patients with hepatocellular carcinoma, melanoma, renal cell or head and neck cancer. Past anti-PD-1, anti-PD-L1 or anti-CTLA-4 therapy was accepted, and roughly 37% had received some. Points from the study as a whole: There was clonal expansion of CD4+ and CD8+ blood T cells by week 6 at 0.1 to 3.0 mg/kg.

Libraries were prepared by immunoSEQ multiplex PCR; TCRdb keeps only in-frame clonotypes and omits some of them. Of about 73,000 clones in the sample, about 90% are singletons; the top ten hold about 10%. Germline V gives CDR1 MDHEN, CDR2 SYDVKM. The CDR3 consists of 17 residues. Trimming left V 6 bases short and J 2 bases short, with 19 bases between. The source is an adult with an advanced solid tumor such as melanoma, head and neck, liver or kidney cancer. The sample in question was CD4+ or CD8+ T cells sorted from blood, obtained in a trial of the OX40 agonist ivuxolimab. This chain links TRBV28 with TRBJ1-4; tentatively, D is TRBD1 (5 bases). The CDR3 is CASSKITRGWTNEKLFF. In DNA, the CDR3 is TGTGCCAGCAGCAAAATAACTCGGGGGTGGACTAATGAAAAACTGTTTTTT.